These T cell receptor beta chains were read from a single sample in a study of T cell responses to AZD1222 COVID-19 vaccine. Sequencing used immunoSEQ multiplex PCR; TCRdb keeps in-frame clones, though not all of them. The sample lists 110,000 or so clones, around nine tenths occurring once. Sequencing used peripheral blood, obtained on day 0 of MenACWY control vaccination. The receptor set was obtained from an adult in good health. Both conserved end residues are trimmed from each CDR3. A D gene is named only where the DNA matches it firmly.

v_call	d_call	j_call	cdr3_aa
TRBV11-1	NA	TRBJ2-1	ASSHTPGGEQF
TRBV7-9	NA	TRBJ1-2	ASSRRGSNYGYT
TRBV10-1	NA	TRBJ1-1	ASSEYRAGTEAF
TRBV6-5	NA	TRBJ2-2	ASREGELF
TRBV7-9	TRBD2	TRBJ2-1	ASSRSGGGEQF
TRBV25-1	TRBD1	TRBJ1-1	ASSELEGTGYSEAF
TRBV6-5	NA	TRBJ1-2	ASTPGGGVNYGYT
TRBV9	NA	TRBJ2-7	ASSVEGRTTLYEQY
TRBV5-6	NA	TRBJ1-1	ASTAEAF
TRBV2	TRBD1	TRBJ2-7	ASRTGTGSRHEQY
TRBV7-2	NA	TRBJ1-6	ASSLAGKALH
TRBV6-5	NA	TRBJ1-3	ASRSQGSSGNTIY
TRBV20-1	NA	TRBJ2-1	SASSLSSYNEQF
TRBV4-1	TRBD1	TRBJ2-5	ASSQAAPTGLKETQY
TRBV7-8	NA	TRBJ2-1	ASSSTGSFHNEQF
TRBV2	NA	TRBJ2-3	ASSEEGLTTDTQY
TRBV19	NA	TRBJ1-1	ASSSPDLPEAF
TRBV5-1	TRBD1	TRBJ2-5	ASSLVGTGGRETQY
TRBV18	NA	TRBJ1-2	ASSPSTINYGYT
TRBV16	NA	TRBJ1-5	ASSQSSRYNQPQH